A single sample is the source of the 32 T cell receptor beta chains below, sequenced in a study of blood T cell repertoires in COVID-19. TCRdb's copy holds only in-frame clones and misses some; the assay was immunoSEQ multiplex PCR. The sample holds more than 30,000 clones, around 86% seen once. Sample: peripheral blood. Receptor source: a man aged 60 to 75 with active COVID-19.

The V and J genes are TRBV15 and TRBJ2-1, with D perhaps matching TRBD2 (6 bases). The V gene lost 5 bases and the J gene lost 7 bases, with 12 bases spanning the gap. Germline V gene data show CDR1 as LNHNV and CDR2 as YYDKDF (reference sequence). This CDR3 contains 13 residues. The CDR3 sequence: CATSPGRGNEQFF. Here the CDR3 DNA reads TGTGCCACCAGCCCCGGGAGAGGGAATGAGCAGTTCTTC.

This chain uses TRBV4-2 with TRBJ1-2; TRBD1 matches 7 bases. The CDR3 spans 16 residues. In germline, CDR1 is LGHNA, CDR2 YNFKEQ. The ends lost 1 base at V and 4 bases at J; junction bases unmatched: 9. The CDR3 bases are TGTGCCAGCAGCCAAGGGATTGCACAGGGGACCTATGGCTACACCTTC. As protein: CASSQGIAQGTYGYTF.

V gene TRBV6-6 combines with J gene TRBJ2-2; 8 nucleotides line up with TRBD1. V shed 4 bases and J 5 bases; nucleotides not matched to a gene: 6. In germline, CDR1 is MNHNY, CDR2 SVGAGI (reference sequence). The CDR3 extends over 15 amino acids. Here the CDR3 reads CASSWDRSGTGELFF. CDR3 DNA: TGTGCCAGCAGTTGGGACAGGTCGGGGACCGGGGAGCTGTTTTTT.

This clone was found a few times. The CDR3 region has the DNA TGTGCCACCAGCAGAGATCTTTCTAGCGGAGTATACGAGCAGTACTTC. Translating gives CATSRDLSSGVYEQYF. The V gene is TRBV15, the J gene TRBJ2-7, with 7 bases fitting TRBD2. The CDR3 contains 16 residues. V was pared by 0 bases and J by 4 bases, with 9 bases of the junction left unmatched. Germline CDR1 reads LNHNV; CDR2 reads YYDKDF (reference sequence).

The gene calls are TRBV4-1 and TRBJ2-1; D possibly corresponds to TRBD2 (5 bases). The germline gives CDR1 MGHRA, CDR2 YSYEKL. The length of the CDR3 is 16 residues. Trimming cost V 1 base and J 3 bases, with 13 bases left between them. Written as DNA, the CDR3 is TGCGCCAGCAGCCAAGTATCTAGCCCTTTCTACAATGAGCAGTTCTTC. It translates to CASSQVSSPFYNEQFF.

The table lists this clone with a count of one. Here the CDR3 DNA reads TGTGCCAGCAGCGTGAGCTCTGGGGCCAACGTCCTGACTTTC. Encoded protein: CASSVSSGANVLTF. The genes are TRBV28 and TRBJ2-6, with D unclear. From germline, CDR1 is MDHEN and CDR2 SYDVKM. Trimming stripped 6 bases from V and 0 bases from J, with 6 bases between. CDR3 length equals 14 residues.

The table lists this clone with a few counts. CDR3 bases: TGTGCCAGCAGAGAACAGGGGGAAAATGAGCAGTTCTTC. Translating it yields CASREQGENEQFF. This chain links TRBV25-1 with TRBJ2-1; 8 nucleotides align to TRBD1. J was trimmed by 7 bases and V by 6 bases; bases with no gene match: 5. The CDR3 length is 13 residues. In germline, CDR1 is MGHDK, CDR2 SYGVNS.

The sample holds one count of this clone. The chain has TRBV14 and TRBJ2-3, with a tentative D call TRBD2 (5 bases). This CDR3 comprises 14 residues. CDR1 is SGHDN, CDR2 FVKESK, per germline. Deletions cut 1 base from V and 6 bases from J, with 11 bases between. As DNA, the CDR3 is TGTGCCAGCAGCCAAGGGACTCTACACGATACGCAGTATTTT. Amino acid sequence: CASSQGTLHDTQYF.

This clone was detected only a few times. The chain uses TRBV3-1 (or the pseudogene TRBV3-2) and TRBJ1-2; D uncertain. The CDR3 covers 13 residues. Trimming stripped 4 bases from V and 5 bases from J, with 11 bases between. Germline lookup yields CDR1 LGHDT and CDR2 YNNKEL (reference sequence). CDR3 sequence reads: CASSPDRGYGYTF. The CDR3 coding sequence is TGTGCCAGCAGCCCAGATCGGGGATATGGCTACACCTTC.

Comments on this clone: One end of the junction fails to match germline, which may point to a read error. The genes are TRBV7-9 and TRBJ1-1; the D is unclear. The CDR3 length is 14 residues. CDR1 is SEHNR, CDR2 FQNEAQ, per germline (reference sequence). CDR3: CASSLTNLKTEAFF. In DNA form, the CDR3 reads TGTGCCAGCAGCTTAACAAACCTGAAAACTGAAGCTTTCTTT.

J is TRBJ2-3 and V is TRBV4-1; 9 bases match TRBD2. V dropped 4 bases and J dropped 1; count of bases not matched to a gene: 15. Per germline, CDR1 MGHRA and CDR2 YSYEKL. This CDR3 contains 19 residues. CDR3 in DNA: TGCGCCAGCAGCCGATCAGGTTTTGCGGGGGGGCCGGGCACAGATACGCAGTATTTT. Protein: CASSRSGFAGGPGTDTQYF.

This clone was recorded once. The J gene is TRBJ2-5, the V gene TRBV7-7, with 10 bases fitting TRBD2. The V gene end was trimmed by 5 bases and the J gene end by 1 base; junction bases not matched to a gene: 7. CDR1 and CDR2 (germline): SSHAT, FNYEAQ (reference sequence). The CDR3 is 16 amino acids. The CDR3 reads CASSANSGGTQETQYF. CDR3 sequence (DNA): TGTGCCAGCAGCGCTAATAGCGGGGGGACCCAAGAGACCCAGTACTTC.

The chain employs TRBV3-1 (or the pseudogene TRBV3-2) and TRBJ1-4; 9 bases map to TRBD1. J gave up 5 bases and V 3 bases, and 4 bases lay outside the gene matches. CDR1 LGHDT and CDR2 YNNKEL come from the germline V gene (reference sequence). CDR3 size: 15 residues. The CDR3 nucleotides are TGTGCCAGCAGCCAGACCGGGACAGGGAATGAAAAACTGTTTTTT. Amino acid sequence: CASSQTGTGNEKLFF.

This chain connects TRBV15 to TRBJ1-3; no clear D. Trimming stripped 0 bases from V and 0 bases from J, with 6 bases between. The germline V gene encodes CDR1 LNHNV and CDR2 YYDKDF (reference sequence). The CDR3 has 15 residues. The DNA of the CDR3 is TGTGCCACCAGCAGAGATGGACTCTCTGGAAACACCATATATTTT. Translation gives CATSRDGLSGNTIYF.

The chain is built from TRBV6-5 and TRBJ2-1, with 10 bases matching TRBD1. CDR3 length: 15 residues. Germline CDR1 reads MNHEY; CDR2 reads SVGAGI. The junction had 6 bases not matched to a gene; V was cut back by 6 bases and J by 4 bases. This chain's CDR3 is CASRSGTGVYNEQFF. In DNA, the CDR3 is TGTGCCAGCAGATCCGGGACAGGGGTATACAATGAGCAGTTCTTC.

The chain is built from TRBV4-3 and TRBJ2-1; 10 bases align to TRBD2. The V gene's germline CDR1 is LGHNA and CDR2 YSLEER. The CDR3 loop spans 17 amino acids. V gave up 1 base and J gave up 3 bases; unmatched junction bases: 6. Here the CDR3 reads CASSQVRAGGVYNEQFF. The CDR3 DNA is TGCGCCAGCAGCCAAGTAAGAGCGGGGGGGGTCTACAATGAGCAGTTCTTC.

This clone was seen only once. This rearrangement joins TRBV9 to TRBJ2-7, with 11 positions matching TRBD2. The germline gives CDR1 SGDLS, CDR2 YYNGEE. The trim removed 4 bases at V and 6 bases at J, leaving 9 bases unmatched. This CDR3 comprises 15 residues. For the CDR3, the DNA is TGTGCCAGCAGCACACTAGCGGGGGAGGTGGGCGAGCAGTACTTC. Translation: CASSTLAGEVGEQYF.

This sequence joins TRBV2 and TRBJ1-5; 8 bases map to TRBD1. The V segment lost 6 bases and the J segment 2 bases; nucleotides outside the gene matches: 18. CDR1 is SNHLY and CDR2 is FYNNEI in the germline V gene. The CDR3 totals 19 residues. The CDR3 reads CASRASSLLTGEGNQPQHF. CDR3 DNA: TGTGCCAGCAGAGCTTCCTCTCTGTTGACAGGGGAAGGCAATCAGCCCCAGCATTTT.

DNA for the CDR3: TGTGCCAGCAGCCAGCAGACAGACGTGGGGGGCTACACCTTC. Amino acid sequence: CASSQQTDVGGYTF. The rearrangement joins TRBV4-2 to TRBJ1-2, with D perhaps TRBD1 (5 bases). Trimming took 3 bases from V and 8 from J, leaving 16 bases between them. The CDR3 consists of 14 residues. Germline V gene data show CDR1 as LGHNA and CDR2 as YNFKEQ.

The table lists this clone with a count of one. This chain joins TRBV7-2 and TRBJ2-3; 15 bases align to TRBD2. The CDR3 has 17 amino acids. The germline V gene has CDR1 SGHTA and CDR2 FQGNSA. V dropped 5 bases and J dropped 3; count of bases not matched to a gene: 6. CDR3 coding DNA: TGTGCCAGCAGCCCAGGACTAGCGGGAGGGCGGACAGATACGCAGTATTTT. This gives the protein CASSPGLAGGRTDTQYF.

The rearrangement uses TRBV18 and TRBJ2-5; D not resolved. Germline CDR1 KGHSH, CDR2 LQKENI. Trimming shortened V by 0 bases and J by 5 bases, and 10 bases separated the two germline ends. The CDR3 covers 14 residues. The CDR3 is CASSPPDMYETQYF. CDR3 nucleotide sequence: TGTGCCAGCTCACCACCCGACATGTACGAGACCCAGTACTTC.

The chain couples TRBV5-1 to TRBJ1-4; D is ambiguous. The V gene lost 0 bases and the J gene lost 6 bases, with 9 bases spanning the gap. The germline CDR1 and CDR2 sequences are SGHRS and YFSETQ. The CDR3 is 14 residues long. The CDR3 sequence: CASSLGQTDEKLFF. The CDR3 region has the DNA TGCGCCAGCAGCTTGGGTCAGACTGATGAAAAACTGTTTTTT.

The chain joins TRBV9 to TRBJ1-2; 11 nucleotides align to TRBD1. The germline CDR1 and CDR2 sequences are SGDLS and YYNGEE. The CDR3 contains 16 residues. J gave up 2 bases and V 0 bases, and 3 bases lay outside the gene matches. The CDR3 nucleotides read TGTGCCAGCAGCGTAGGTGGGACAGGGGGAAACTATGGCTACACCTTC. Encoded protein: CASSVGGTGGNYGYTF.

V usage is TRBV18 and J usage is TRBJ2-3, with TRBD2 matching over 7 bases. The CDR3 contains 15 residues. CDR1 is KGHSH and CDR2 is LQKENI in the germline V gene. The V segment lost 4 bases and the J segment 1 base; nucleotides outside the gene matches: 5. CDR3 DNA: TGTGCCAGCTCACAACTAAGCGGGGGCACAGATACGCAGTATTTT. Translation gives CASSQLSGGTDTQYF.

The gene calls are TRBV29-1 and TRBJ1-1, with TRBD1 matching 8 bases. CDR3 length: 13 amino acids. V gave up 3 bases and J gave up 4 bases; unmatched junction bases: 4. Germline CDR1 and CDR2: SQVTM and ANQGSEA. The CDR3 DNA reads as TGCAGCGTTGAGACAGGGGCCGGCACTGAAGCTTTCTTT. It codes for CSVETGAGTEAFF.

This chain links TRBV10-3 with TRBJ1-1; TRBD1 aligns across 7 bases. Germline CDR1 ENHRY, CDR2 SYGVKD. Trimming at V came to 4 bases and at J to 1 base, leaving 3 bases not matched to a gene. The CDR3 totals 14 residues. DNA for the CDR3: TGTGCCATCAGTGTGGACAGGCGGAACACTGAAGCTTTCTTT. Its protein product is CAISVDRRNTEAFF.

This clone appeared a few times. The chain is built from TRBV7-3 and TRBJ2-7, with 9 bases identical to TRBD2. This CDR3 is 14 amino acids long. From germline, CDR1 is SGHTA and CDR2 FQGTGA. The trim removed 2 bases at V and 5 bases at J, leaving 4 bases unmatched. The CDR3 DNA reads TGTGCCAGCAGCTTAGGCGGGGGGGCCCACGAGCAGTACTTC. It is translated as CASSLGGGAHEQYF. Full variable domain (remainder filled in from reference TRBV7-3 and TRBJ2-7): GAGVSQTPSNKVTEKGKYVELRCDPISGHTALYWYRQSLGQGPEFLIYFQGTGAADDSGLPNDRFFAVRPEGSVSTLKIQRTERGDSAVYLCASSLGGGAHEQYFGPGTRLTVT.

The chain carries TRBV19 and TRBJ1-6, with 7 bases that match TRBD1. The CDR3 has 15 amino acids. Germline CDR1 and CDR2: LNHDA and SQIVND (reference sequence). The V gene end was trimmed by 8 bases and the J gene end by 7 bases; junction bases not matched to a gene: 11. The DNA for the CDR3 is TGTGCCAGTCGGAACCAACAGGGGAGCAATTCACCCCTCCACTTT. It specifies CASRNQQGSNSPLHF.

This chain uses TRBV13 with TRBJ1-4; 7 positions agree with TRBD1. V trimming: 3 bases; J trimming: 4 bases; junction bases outside the gene matches: 2. CDR1 is PRHDT and CDR2 is FYEKMQ in the germline V gene (reference sequence). This CDR3 comprises 14 residues. Here the CDR3 reads CASSFGQVNEKLFF. CDR3 nucleotide sequence: TGTGCCAGCAGCTTCGGACAGGTTAATGAAAAACTGTTTTTT.

This chain connects TRBV4-1 to TRBJ2-1, with 8 bases fitting TRBD2. Germline V gene data show CDR1 as MGHRA and CDR2 as YSYEKL. The V segment lost 5 bases and the J segment 6 bases; nucleotides outside the gene matches: 12. The CDR3 loop spans 16 amino acids. The DNA for the CDR3 is TGCGCCAGCAGCTATACTAGCCCCGGGGGGGCCAATGAGCAGTTCTTC. It codes for CASSYTSPGGANEQFF.

This rearrangement joins TRBV11-3 to TRBJ2-2; 7 bases line up with TRBD1. Germline CDR1 reads SGHNT; CDR2 reads YENEEA. The CDR3 is 15 residues long. After removal of 3 bases from V and 6 bases from J, the junction contained 7 bases not matched to a gene. The DNA of the CDR3 is TGTGCCAGCAGCTTTGACAGGGCCGAGGCCGGGGAGCTGTTTTTT. Amino acids: CASSFDRAEAGELFF. The variable domain in full, with the rest retrieved from reference TRBV11-3 and TRBJ2-2, is EAGVVQSPRYKIIEKKQPVAFWCNPISGHNTLYWYLQNLGQGPELLIRYENEEAVDDSQLPKDRFSAERLKGVDSTLKIQPAELGDSAVYLCASSFDRAEAGELFFGEGSRLTVL.

This chain uses TRBV2 with TRBJ2-7; D perhaps matches TRBD2 (6 bases). This CDR3 has 14 amino acids. Germline CDR1 is SNHLY and CDR2 is FYNNEI. V lost 4 bases to trimming and J lost 2 bases, with 12 bases between them. CDR3 sequence reads: CASSGRAYAYEQYF. CDR3 coding DNA: TGTGCCAGCAGTGGGAGGGCCTACGCCTACGAGCAGTACTTC. The whole variable domain, remainder taken from reference TRBV2 and TRBJ2-7, is EPEVTQTPSHQVTQMGQEVILRCVPISNHLYFYWYRQILGQKVEFLVSFYNNEISEKSEIFDDQFSVERPDGSNFTLKIRSTKLEDSAMYFCASSGRAYAYEQYFGPGTRLTVT.